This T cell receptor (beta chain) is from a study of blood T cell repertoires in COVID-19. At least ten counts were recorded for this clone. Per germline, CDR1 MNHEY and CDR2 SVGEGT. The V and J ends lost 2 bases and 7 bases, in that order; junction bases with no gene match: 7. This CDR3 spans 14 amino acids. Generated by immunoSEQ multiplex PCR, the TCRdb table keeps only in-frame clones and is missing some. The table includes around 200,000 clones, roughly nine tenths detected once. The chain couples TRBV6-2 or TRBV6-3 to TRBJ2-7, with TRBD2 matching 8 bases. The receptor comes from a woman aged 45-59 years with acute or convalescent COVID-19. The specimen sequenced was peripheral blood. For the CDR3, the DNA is TGTGCCAGCAGTTACGACGGGGGGGGAGATGAGCAGTACTTC. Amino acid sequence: CASSYDGGGDEQYF.